This T cell receptor (beta chain) was captured in a study of cytotoxic CD8 clonotypes in ibrutinib-treated CLL. Profiling relied on immunoSEQ multiplex PCR, and the TCRdb table lists in-frame clones only, not all of them. Of 150,000 to 250,000 clones in the sample, around 72% were seen once. Whole-study results and caveats: Rare overall, public clonotypes shrank or held steady under therapy. Baseline values of clonality outstripped age-matched healthy donors and followed circulating CD8+ T-cell counts.

In the case of this clone: Antigen specificity is unknown.

The CDR3 extends over 14 amino acids. The V segment lost 2 bases and the J segment 4 bases; nucleotides outside the gene matches: 4. The germline V gene has CDR1 MNHEY and CDR2 SMNVEV (reference sequence). This TCR was recovered from a human donor with chronic lymphocytic leukemia. The specimen comprised PBMCs, sampled after 24 months of ibrutinib treatment. The chain links TRBV27 to TRBJ1-2; 7 bases line up with TRBD1. As DNA, the CDR3 is TGTGCCAGCAGTTTAGGAGGGGGCTTCTATGGCTACACCTTC. This sequence encodes CASSLGGGFYGYTF.